The clone carrying this T cell receptor (beta chain) turned up a few times. What it recognizes is unknown. This sample was taken from a study of regulatory T cells in long-lasting Graves disease. Whole-study results and caveats: Rather than thyroid tissue, only peripheral blood underwent study.

Library construction for TCR beta used iRepertoire HTBI primers and Arm-PCR of CDR3 regions. Via MiXCR, TCRdb re-called the multiplex PCR reads, giving one row per CDR3 protein. Of some 370,000 distinct CDR3 sequences detected, more than 20% appear once; the ten largest clones hold less than 25%. Time point meaning: persistent/refractory GD, antithyroid drugs over 5 years with positive TRAb. PBMCs provided the RNA from which the TCR library was made. The CDR3 has 17 amino acids. V was pared by 0 bases and J by 2 bases, with 5 bases of the junction left unmatched. From germline, CDR1 is SGHNT and CDR2 YYREEE (reference sequence).

The sequence came from a female donor with Graves disease. The sample consisted of peripheral blood mononuclear cells (PBMCs), taken when the disease was refractory, from a patient treated with antithyroid drugs. The gene calls are TRBV5-4 and TRBJ2-6, with 7 bases matching TRBD1. The CDR3: CASSLGSQGTGANVLTF. Written as DNA, the CDR3 is TGTGCCAGCAGCTTGGGATCACAGGGGACTGGGGCCAACGTCCTGACTTTC. The complete variable domain, with remaining parts taken from reference TRBV5-4 and TRBJ2-6, reads ETGVTQSPTHLIKTRGQQVTLRCSSQSGHNTVSWYQQALGQGPQFIFQYYREEENGRGNFPPRFSGLQFPNYSSELNVNALELDDSALYLCASSLGSQGTGANVLTFGAGSRLTVL.